This passage covers 20 T cell receptor beta chains from one sample sequenced in a study of cytomegalovirus exposure and HLA in healthy donors. Researchers ran the PCR with 60 Vbeta and 13 Jbeta primers. Generated by immunoSEQ multiplex PCR, the TCRdb table keeps only in-frame clones and is missing some. The sample includes fewer than 200,000 clones, 8.5% to 10% of them seen just once. Sequencing was performed on PBMCs. These receptors were obtained from a woman between 25 and 40 years old in good health and CMV-seropositive.

V usage is TRBV25-1 and J usage is TRBJ2-3, with 10 positions matching TRBD2. The V segment lost 4 bases and the J segment 0 bases; nucleotides outside the gene matches: 4. The CDR3 totals 16 residues. Looked up from germline, CDR1 is MGHDK and CDR2 is SYGVNS. The CDR3 DNA is TGTGCCAGCAGTGCCACTAGCGGGGTTAGCACAGATACGCAGTATTTT. Translating it yields CASSATSGVSTDTQYF.

This clone was detected a few times. The DNA of the CDR3 is TGTGCCAGCAGCACCCTCTCCGGGTTGACTGAAGCTTTCTTT. Its translation is CASSTLSGLTEAFF. The chain has TRBV5-5 and TRBJ1-1; unclear D gene. The V gene lost 4 bases and the J gene lost 5 bases, with 15 bases spanning the gap. This CDR3 contains 14 residues. The germline gives CDR1 SGHKS, CDR2 YYEKEE (reference sequence).

This chain links TRBV7-3 with TRBJ2-2; TRBD1 might be the D (6 bases). The V end lost 5 bases, the J end lost 3 bases, and 16 bases lay between the germline ends. The CDR3 extends over 16 amino acids. The V gene's germline CDR1 is SGHTA and CDR2 FQGTGA. The CDR3 reads CASSQQGISHTGELFF. The CDR3 bases are TGTGCCAGCAGCCAACAGGGTATTAGTCACACCGGGGAGCTGTTTTTT.

This rearrangement joins TRBV4-1 to TRBJ1-2; no definite D call. Germline lookup yields CDR1 MGHRA and CDR2 YSYEKL. Trimming left V 1 base short and J 4 bases short, with 10 bases between. The CDR3 has 14 amino acids. The CDR3 region is CASSQGVWSYGYTF. DNA for the CDR3: TGCGCCAGCAGCCAAGGGGTGTGGAGCTATGGCTACACCTTC.

This clone was picked up a small number of times. This rearrangement joins TRBV19 to TRBJ2-1, with 10 bases matching TRBD2. The V segment lost 1 base and the J segment 7 bases; nucleotides outside the gene matches: 16. CDR1 is LNHDA and CDR2 is SQIVND in the germline V gene (reference sequence). The CDR3 extends over 19 amino acids. CDR3 coding DNA: TGTGCCAGTAGTATAGTATCAAGAGCAGCGGGAGGGACAAGGAATGAGCAGTTCTTC. Protein product: CASSIVSRAAGGTRNEQFF.

The J gene is TRBJ2-1, the V gene TRBV10-1; D is perhaps TRBD1 (5 bases). From germline, CDR1 is WNHNN and CDR2 SYGVQD (reference sequence). Deletions cut 0 bases from V and 4 bases from J, with 13 bases between. The CDR3 consists of 16 residues. The DNA of the CDR3 is TGCGCCAGCAGTGAGTCACCAGGGTCGAATTACAATGAGCAGTTCTTC. Its protein product is CASSESPGSNYNEQFF.

V gene TRBV11-2 combines with J gene TRBJ2-3, with no clear D. This CDR3 region has 18 residues. Germline V CDR1 and CDR2: SGHAT, FQNNGV. V was shortened by 5 bases and J by 0 bases, with 21 bases between the two germline ends. CDR3 in amino acids: CASSPKRLADFSTDTQYF. CDR3 sequence (DNA): TGTGCCAGCAGCCCTAAACGGCTGGCAGACTTCAGCACAGATACGCAGTATTTT.

This clone was picked up a small number of times. This chain links TRBV5-1 with TRBJ2-1; 14 bases are a match to TRBD2. Germline V gene lookup returns CDR1 SGHRS and CDR2 YFSETQ. The CDR3 sequence is 18 residues long. V shed 4 bases, J shed 5 bases, and the junction held 11 bases outside the gene matches. CDR3 DNA sequence: TGCGCCAGCAGCGGAACCGGGACTAGCGGGAGTTTCAACAATGAGCAGTTCTTC. Residues: CASSGTGTSGSFNNEQFF.

This clone has just a few counts. CDR3 in amino acids: CASSFSAITGDSYEQYF. The DNA for the CDR3 is TGTGCCAGCAGCTTTTCAGCTATAACAGGGGACTCCTACGAGCAGTACTTC. The genes are TRBV5-6 and TRBJ2-7; 7 nucleotides agree with TRBD1. Germline V lookup: CDR1 SGHDT, CDR2 YYEEEE. After removal of 2 bases from V and 0 bases from J, the junction contained 11 bases not matched to a gene. The CDR3 is 17 residues long. The full variable domain, in which reference TRBV5-6 and TRBJ2-7 provide the parts outside the CDR3, is DAGVTQSPTHLIKTRGQQVTLRCSPKSGHDTVSWYQQALGQGPQFIFQYYEEEERQRGNFPDRFSGHQFPNYSSELNVNALLLGDSALYLCASSFSAITGDSYEQYFGPGTRLTVT.

This clone was detected only a few times. This rearrangement joins TRBV7-6 to TRBJ2-2; the D gene is possibly TRBD1 (5 bases). This CDR3 spans 14 amino acids. Between the trimmed V and J ends, which lost 7 bases and 6 bases, there was a span of 15 bases. The V gene's germline CDR1 is SGHVS and CDR2 FNYEAQ. The CDR3 here is CASTLRGGSGELFF. The CDR3 DNA follows: TGTGCCAGCACCCTTAGGGGCGGTTCCGGGGAGCTGTTTTTT.

This clone appeared a few times. CDR3 nucleotides: TGTGCCAGCAGCTTCGGGACAGGGGGCGGGAATGAGCAGTTCTTC. Encoded protein: CASSFGTGGGNEQFF. The chain links TRBV5-5 to TRBJ2-1; TRBD1 agrees at 12 bases. In germline, CDR1 is SGHKS, CDR2 YYEKEE (reference sequence). J gave up 7 bases and V 2 bases, and 4 bases lay outside the gene matches. The CDR3 spans 15 residues.

This clone has a single count. This chain links TRBV9 with TRBJ2-7; 8 bases agree with TRBD1. CDR1 and CDR2 (germline): SGDLS, YYNGEE. The CDR3 has 14 amino acids. The junction had 8 bases not matched to a gene; V was cut back by 3 bases and J by 6 bases. The CDR3 region is CASSAGQGNREQYF. In nucleotides, the CDR3 is TGTGCCAGCAGCGCCGGACAGGGAAATCGCGAGCAGTACTTC. Full variable domain (rest looked up from reference TRBV9 and TRBJ2-7): DSGVTQTPKHLITATGQRVTLRCSPRSGDLSVYWYQQSLDQGLQFLIQYYNGEERAKGNILERFSAQQFPDLHSELNLSSLELGDSALYFCASSAGQGNREQYFGPGTRLTVT.

This clone was observed a handful of times. The chain has TRBV12-5 and TRBJ1-5; TRBD1 is a possible D gene (6 bases). This CDR3 is built from 14 residues. The germline V gene has CDR1 LGHNT and CDR2 FRNRAP. Trimming took off 6 bases at V and 0 bases at J, with 9 bases between the two ends. The CDR3 bases are TGTGCTAGTGGCTCAGGGGTTAGCAATCAGCCCCAGCATTTT. Translating it yields CASGSGVSNQPQHF.

This rearrangement joins TRBV5-1 to TRBJ1-5; D unclear. CDR1 SGHRS and CDR2 YFSETQ come from the germline V gene. There are 13 residues in the CDR3. The V gene lost 4 bases and the J gene lost 7 bases, with 12 bases spanning the gap. The CDR3 region has the DNA TGCGCCAGCAGCCTGGCACCAGAACAGCCCCAGCATTTT. Protein product: CASSLAPEQPQHF.

The chain joins TRBV25-1 to TRBJ2-3; D not certain. Trimming left V 5 bases short and J 0 bases short, with 15 bases between. The CDR3 covers 16 residues. Germline lookup yields CDR1 MGHDK and CDR2 SYGVNS. The CDR3 DNA reads TGTGCCAGCAGTAGACTTATCGGATCTAGCACAGATACGCAGTATTTT. Its translation: CASSRLIGSSTDTQYF.

This clone was picked up a small number of times. This chain uses TRBV29-1 with TRBJ2-5, with TRBD2 identical over 13 bases. The CDR3 is made up of 15 amino acids. The germline V gene has CDR1 SQVTM and CDR2 ANQGSEA. Losses at the gene ends were 7 bases for V and 4 bases for J; bases not matched to a gene: 9. The CDR3 region is CSDRTSGSPLETQYF. CDR3 DNA sequence: TGCAGCGACCGGACTAGCGGGAGTCCGTTAGAGACCCAGTACTTC.

This rearrangement joins TRBV5-1 to TRBJ2-5, with a possible D match to TRBD2 (6 bases). The CDR3 is made up of 15 amino acids. V lost 4 bases and J 2 bases, leaving 15 bases between the germline ends. The germline V gene has CDR1 SGHRS and CDR2 YFSETQ. The CDR3 reads CASSQQRAPQETQYF. CDR3 nucleotide sequence: TGCGCCAGCAGCCAACAGCGGGCACCTCAAGAGACCCAGTACTTC.

In its sample, this clone was seen a few times. The rearrangement links TRBV2 to TRBJ2-2, with TRBD1 matching over 10 bases. Unmatched junction bases numbered 3, after V lost 4 bases and J lost 4 bases. The CDR3 consists of 15 residues. Germline lookup yields CDR1 SNHLY and CDR2 FYNNEI. The CDR3 reads CASSARTGGTGELFF. CDR3 sequence (DNA): TGTGCCAGCAGTGCGAGGACAGGGGGCACCGGGGAGCTGTTTTTT.

The chain has TRBV2 and TRBJ2-5; D is possibly TRBD2 (7 bases). The CDR3 extends over 16 amino acids. V lost 3 bases and J lost 0, with 14 bases in between. Germline CDR1 is SNHLY and CDR2 is FYNNEI. The CDR3 nucleotides read TGTGCCAGCAGTGATCGGGGGGCGGTGTACCAAGAGACCCAGTACTTC. It is translated as CASSDRGAVYQETQYF.

This clone was counted between two and nine times. The rearrangement uses TRBV6-6 and TRBJ1-1; TRBD1 matches at 10 bases. After removal of 4 bases from V and 3 bases from J, the junction contained 5 bases not matched to a gene. Germline values: CDR1 MNHNY, CDR2 SVGAGI (reference sequence). This CDR3 is built from 15 residues. The CDR3 bases are TGTGCCAGCAGTTCCCTGACAGGGGGCTACACTGAAGCTTTCTTT. It codes for CASSSLTGGYTEAFF.